A single sample gave rise to the 7 T cell receptor beta chains below, sequenced in a study of regulatory T cells in long-lasting Graves disease. The time point was: newly diagnosed GD, antithyroid drugs for less than 3 months. Preparation of the TCR library used RNA extracted from PBMCs. Sequencing libraries for TCR beta were prepared with iRepertoire HTBI primers and Arm-PCR of CDR3 regions. One entry per CDR3 protein results from TCRdb running MiXCR on the multiplex PCR reads. Here the sample spans hundreds of thousands of distinct CDR3 sequences, more than 15% being singletons. This sample also belongs to another study, concerning T cells in Graves' hyperthyroidism and ophthalmopathy.

The sequences come from peripheral blood mononuclear cells (PBMCs), collected at new diagnosis, from a patient treated with antithyroid drugs. The receptor source for this set is a man between 18 and 35 years old with Graves disease.

This clonotype was seen at least ten times. V and J are TRBV10-3 and TRBJ1-1; D unresolved. The V end lost 3 bases, the J end lost 2 bases, and 10 bases lay between the germline ends. Germline CDR1 reads ENHRY; CDR2 reads SYGVKD. CDR3 length: 14 residues. The CDR3: CAISENGDNTEAFF. Here the CDR3 DNA reads TGTGCCATCAGTGAAAATGGCGACAACACTGAAGCTTTCTTT.

The CDR3 nucleotides are TGTGCCAGCAGTTACTTTCCCCAGGAGACCCAGTACTTC. Amino acid sequence: CASSYFPQETQYF. The chain has TRBV2 and TRBJ2-5, with unresolved D. Germline V gene data show CDR1 as SNHLY and CDR2 as FYNNEI. The length of the CDR3 is 13 residues. The V and J ends lost 5 bases and 5 bases respectively, with 12 bases between them.

This clonotype was picked up many times. The chain is built from TRBV5-1 and TRBJ1-1; 9 nucleotides line up with TRBD1. The germline V gene encodes CDR1 SGHRS and CDR2 YFSETQ. CDR3 length: 16 residues. The J segment lost 1 base and the V segment lost 4 bases, leaving 8 bases of the junction unmatched. The CDR3 coding sequence is TGCGCCAGCAGCCTGGGACAGGGCGGATGGAACACTGAAGCTTTCTTT. Amino acids: CASSLGQGGWNTEAFF.

The J gene is TRBJ2-1, the V gene TRBV20-1, with a weak D call TRBD2 (6 bases). Deletions cut 6 bases from V and 7 bases from J, with 16 bases between. Per germline, CDR1 DFQATT and CDR2 SNEGSKA (reference sequence). The CDR3 loop spans 13 amino acids. CDR3 coding DNA: TGCAGTGCACGACGACTAGTCTTGAATGAGCAGTTCTTC. Translated, it gives CSARRLVLNEQFF.

This chain links TRBV4-1 with TRBJ2-1; 8 positions agree with TRBD2. The V gene end was trimmed by 1 base and the J gene end by 6 bases; junction bases not matched to a gene: 8. This CDR3 has 16 residues. Germline V gene lookup returns CDR1 MGHRA and CDR2 YSYEKL. Here the CDR3 reads CASSQVRGLVGNEQFF. In nucleotides, the CDR3 is TGCGCCAGCAGCCAAGTAAGGGGACTAGTGGGCAATGAGCAGTTCTTC.

The chain has TRBV5-6 and TRBJ2-5, with a possible D match to TRBD1 (5 bases). Germline CDR1 SGHDT, CDR2 YYEEEE. The CDR3 runs 15 residues. Trimming took off 0 bases at V and 5 bases at J, with 14 bases between the two ends. CDR3 sequence reads: CASSLERGRSETQYF. The DNA for the CDR3 is TGTGCCAGCAGCTTGGAAAGGGGCCGTTCGGAGACCCAGTACTTC.

The chain's CDR3 is CASNLRQGANGYTF. DNA for the CDR3: TGTGCCAGCAATCTTCGGCAGGGGGCAAATGGCTACACCTTC. The V call is TRBV2, the J call TRBJ1-2, with 8 bases identical to TRBD1. J lost 6 bases, V lost 7 bases, and 10 bases had no gene match. Germline CDR1 is SNHLY and CDR2 is FYNNEI. The CDR3 length is 14 residues.